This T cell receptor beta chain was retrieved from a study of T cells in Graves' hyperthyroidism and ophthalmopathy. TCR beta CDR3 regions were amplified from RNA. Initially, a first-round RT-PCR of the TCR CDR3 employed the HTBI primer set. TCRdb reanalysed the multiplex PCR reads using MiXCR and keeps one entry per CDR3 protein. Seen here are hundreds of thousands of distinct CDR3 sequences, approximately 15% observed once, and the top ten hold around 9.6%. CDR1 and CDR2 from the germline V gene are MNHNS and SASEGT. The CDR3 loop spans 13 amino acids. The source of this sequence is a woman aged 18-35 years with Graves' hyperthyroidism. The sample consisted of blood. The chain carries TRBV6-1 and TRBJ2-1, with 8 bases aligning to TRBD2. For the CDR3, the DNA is TGTTCCGGGGGACTAGGGTTCCACAATGAGCAGTTCTTC. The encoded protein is CSGGLGFHNEQFF.